One TCR beta chain is described in this entry. The germline gives CDR1 MDHEN, CDR2 SYDVKM. CDR3 length: 13 amino acids. V was pared by 5 bases and J by 2 bases, with 10 bases between. The data were obtained in a study of blood T cell repertoires in COVID-19. Study overall: The study drew acute and convalescent COVID-19 samples from the United States, Italy and Spain. Sources were T cells, B-cell-depleted T cells, or PBMCs; the material itself was cDNA or gDNA.

Measured with immunoSEQ multiplex PCR; TCRdb has only the in-frame clones, and not every one. The sample contains about 210,000 clones, about 87% of which appear only once. The age range of participants was about 18 to 100 years, with residence in fewer than 25 US areas. Donors were grouped by their self-reported clinical history. The chain couples TRBV28 to TRBJ2-7; D unresolved. The sample consisted of PBMCs or T cells enriched from blood (not recorded which). The origin of this receptor is a man in his late teens or twenties with acute COVID-19. This chain's CDR3 is CASSILLTYEQYF. CDR3 in DNA: TGTGCCAGCAGTATACTACTAACCTACGAGCAGTACTTC.